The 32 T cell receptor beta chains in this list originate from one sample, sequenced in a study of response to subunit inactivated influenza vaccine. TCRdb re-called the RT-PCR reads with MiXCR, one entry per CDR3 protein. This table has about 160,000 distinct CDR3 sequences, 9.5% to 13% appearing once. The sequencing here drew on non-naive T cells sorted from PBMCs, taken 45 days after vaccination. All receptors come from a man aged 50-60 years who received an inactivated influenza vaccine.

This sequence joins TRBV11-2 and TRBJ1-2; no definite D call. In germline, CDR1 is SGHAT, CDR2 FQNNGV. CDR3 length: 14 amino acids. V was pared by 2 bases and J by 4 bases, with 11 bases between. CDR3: CASSLSPQPYGYTF. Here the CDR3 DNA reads TGTGCCAGCAGCTTATCTCCTCAACCCTATGGCTACACCTTC.

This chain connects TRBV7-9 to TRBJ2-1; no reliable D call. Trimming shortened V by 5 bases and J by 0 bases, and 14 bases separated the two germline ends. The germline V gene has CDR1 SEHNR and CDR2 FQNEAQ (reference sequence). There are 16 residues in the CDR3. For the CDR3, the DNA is TGTGCCAGCAGCACTAAAGGGATTAGCTCCTACAATGAGCAGTTCTTC. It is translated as CASSTKGISSYNEQFF.

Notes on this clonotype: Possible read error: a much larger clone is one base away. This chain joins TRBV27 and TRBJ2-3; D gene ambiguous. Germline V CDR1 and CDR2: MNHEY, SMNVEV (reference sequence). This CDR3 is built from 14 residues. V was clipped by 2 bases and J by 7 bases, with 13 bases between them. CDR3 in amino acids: CASSLSWGTYTQYF. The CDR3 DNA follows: TGTGCCAGCAGTTTAAGTTGGGGAACATATACGCAGTATTTT.

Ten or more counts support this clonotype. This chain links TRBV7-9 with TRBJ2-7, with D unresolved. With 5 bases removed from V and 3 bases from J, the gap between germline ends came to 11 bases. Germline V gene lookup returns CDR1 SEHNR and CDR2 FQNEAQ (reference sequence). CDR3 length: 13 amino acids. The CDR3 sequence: CASSPPGGYEQYF. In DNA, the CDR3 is TGTGCCAGCAGCCCTCCGGGTGGCTACGAGCAGTACTTC. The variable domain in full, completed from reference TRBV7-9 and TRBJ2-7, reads DTGVSQNPRHKITKRGQNVTFRCDPISEHNRLYWYRQTLGQGPEFLTYFQNEAQLEKSRLLSDRFSAERPKGSFSTLEIQRTEQGDSAMYLCASSPPGGYEQYFGPGTRLTVT.

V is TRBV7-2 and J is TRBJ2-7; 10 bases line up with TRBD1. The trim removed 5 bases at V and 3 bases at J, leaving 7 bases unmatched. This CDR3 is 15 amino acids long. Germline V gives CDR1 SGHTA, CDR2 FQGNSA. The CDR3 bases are TGTGCCAGCAGCCGATTCCGGGACAGGGGCTACGAGCAGTACTTC. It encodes CASSRFRDRGYEQYF.

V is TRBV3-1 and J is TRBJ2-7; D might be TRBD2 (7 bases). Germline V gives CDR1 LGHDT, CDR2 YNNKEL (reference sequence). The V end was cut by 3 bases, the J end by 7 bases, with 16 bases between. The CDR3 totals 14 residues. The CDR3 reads CASSHPQGRAEQYF. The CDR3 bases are TGTGCCAGCAGCCACCCGCAGGGGAGGGCTGAGCAGTACTTC.

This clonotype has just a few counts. CDR3 protein: CASSLEANQPQHF. The DNA for the CDR3 is TGTGCCAGCAGTCTGGAGGCCAATCAGCCCCAGCATTTT. The chain recombines TRBV6-1 with TRBJ1-5; no clear D. Germline CDR1 reads MNHNS; CDR2 reads SASEGT. This CDR3 has 13 residues. The V and J ends lost 5 bases and 3 bases respectively, with 8 bases between them.

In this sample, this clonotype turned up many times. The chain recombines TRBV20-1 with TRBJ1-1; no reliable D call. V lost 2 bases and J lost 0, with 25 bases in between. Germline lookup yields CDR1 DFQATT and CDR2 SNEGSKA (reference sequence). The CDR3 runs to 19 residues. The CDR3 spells CSARSPSTTLSVMNTEAFF. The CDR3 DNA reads TGCAGTGCTAGAAGCCCTTCGACGACTCTGTCTGTAATGAACACTGAAGCTTTCTTT.

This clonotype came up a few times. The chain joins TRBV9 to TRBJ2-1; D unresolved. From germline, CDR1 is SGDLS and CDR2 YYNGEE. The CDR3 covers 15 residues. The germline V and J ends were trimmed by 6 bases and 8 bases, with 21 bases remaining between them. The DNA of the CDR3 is TGTGCCAGCACCCCCGGGCCCCCCAGGAACGATGAGCAGTTCTTC. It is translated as CASTPGPPRNDEQFF.

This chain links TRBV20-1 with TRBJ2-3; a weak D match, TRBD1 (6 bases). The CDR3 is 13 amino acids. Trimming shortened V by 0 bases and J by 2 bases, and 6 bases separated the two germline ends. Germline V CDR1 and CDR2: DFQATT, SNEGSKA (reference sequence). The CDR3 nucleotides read TGCAGTGCTAGAGAGGGGGCCACAGATACGCAGTATTTT. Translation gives CSAREGATDTQYF.

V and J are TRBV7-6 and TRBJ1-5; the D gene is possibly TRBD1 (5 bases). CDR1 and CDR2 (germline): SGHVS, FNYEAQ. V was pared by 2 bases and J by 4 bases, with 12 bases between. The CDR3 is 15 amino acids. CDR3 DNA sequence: TGTGCCAGCAGCTTACAGCAGGGAGAGAATCAGCCCCAGCATTTT. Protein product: CASSLQQGENQPQHF.

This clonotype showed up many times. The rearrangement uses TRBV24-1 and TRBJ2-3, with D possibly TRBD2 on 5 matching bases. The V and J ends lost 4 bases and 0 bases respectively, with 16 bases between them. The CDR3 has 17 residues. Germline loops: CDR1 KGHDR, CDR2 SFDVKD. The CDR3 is CATSDPLPGSSTDTQYF. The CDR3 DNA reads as TGTGCCACCAGTGACCCCCTTCCGGGATCAAGCACAGATACGCAGTATTTT.

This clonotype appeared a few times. The CDR3 loop reads CASSLGLHASGATSMGTDTQYF. CDR3 in DNA: TGCGCCAGCAGCTTGGGCCTACATGCTAGCGGGGCGACGTCTATGGGCACAGATACGCAGTATTTT. V usage is TRBV5-1 and J usage is TRBJ2-3; 9 nucleotides line up with TRBD2. Germline CDR1 reads SGHRS; CDR2 reads YFSETQ. The CDR3 length is 22 residues. V shed 0 bases, J shed 1 base, and the junction held 21 bases outside the gene matches.

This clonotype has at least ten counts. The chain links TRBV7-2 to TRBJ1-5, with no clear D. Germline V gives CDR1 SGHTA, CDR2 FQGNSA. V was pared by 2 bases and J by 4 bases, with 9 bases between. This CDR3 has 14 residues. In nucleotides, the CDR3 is TGTGCCAGCAGCTTATCACACGGGAATCAGCCCCAGCATTTT. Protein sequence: CASSLSHGNQPQHF.

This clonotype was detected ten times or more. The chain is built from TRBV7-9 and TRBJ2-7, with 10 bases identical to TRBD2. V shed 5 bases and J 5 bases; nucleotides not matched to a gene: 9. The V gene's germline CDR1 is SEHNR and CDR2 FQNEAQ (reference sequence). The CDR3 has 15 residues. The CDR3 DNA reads TGTGCCAGCAGCCGAGCGGGAGGGCCGACCAACGAGCAGTACTTC. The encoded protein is CASSRAGGPTNEQYF.

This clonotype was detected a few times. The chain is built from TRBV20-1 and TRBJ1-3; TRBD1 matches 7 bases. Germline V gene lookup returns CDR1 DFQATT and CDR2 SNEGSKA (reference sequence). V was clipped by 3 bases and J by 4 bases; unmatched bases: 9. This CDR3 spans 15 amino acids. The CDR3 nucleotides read TGCAGTGCTAGGGGGACAGCGGACGGGGGAAACACCATATATTTT. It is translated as CSARGTADGGNTIYF.

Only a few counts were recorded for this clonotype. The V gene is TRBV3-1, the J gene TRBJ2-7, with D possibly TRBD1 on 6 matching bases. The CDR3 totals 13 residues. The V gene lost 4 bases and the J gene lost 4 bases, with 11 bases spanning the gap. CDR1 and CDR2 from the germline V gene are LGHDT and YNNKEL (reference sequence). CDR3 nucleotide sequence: TGTGCCAGCAGCCGCGTACAGGGTTACGAGCAGTACTTC. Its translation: CASSRVQGYEQYF.

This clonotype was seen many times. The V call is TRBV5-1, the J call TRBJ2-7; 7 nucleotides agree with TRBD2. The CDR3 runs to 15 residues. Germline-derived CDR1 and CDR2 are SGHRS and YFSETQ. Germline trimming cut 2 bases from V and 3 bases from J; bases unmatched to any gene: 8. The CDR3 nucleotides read TGCGCCAGCAGCTTCCTACGCGGACTAGACTACGAGCAGTACTTC. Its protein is CASSFLRGLDYEQYF.

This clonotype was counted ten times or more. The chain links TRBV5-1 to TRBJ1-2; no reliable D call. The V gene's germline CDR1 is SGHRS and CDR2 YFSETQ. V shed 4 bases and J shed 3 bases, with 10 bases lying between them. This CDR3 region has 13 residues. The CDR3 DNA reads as TGCGCCAGCAGCCCCCAGACGGACTATGGCTACACCTTC. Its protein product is CASSPQTDYGYTF.

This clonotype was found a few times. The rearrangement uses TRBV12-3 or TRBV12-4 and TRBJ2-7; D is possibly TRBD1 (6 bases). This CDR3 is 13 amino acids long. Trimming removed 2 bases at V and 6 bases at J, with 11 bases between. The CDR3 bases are TGTGCCAGCAGTTTACGGGCAGGGGCCGAGCAGTACTTC. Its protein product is CASSLRAGAEQYF.

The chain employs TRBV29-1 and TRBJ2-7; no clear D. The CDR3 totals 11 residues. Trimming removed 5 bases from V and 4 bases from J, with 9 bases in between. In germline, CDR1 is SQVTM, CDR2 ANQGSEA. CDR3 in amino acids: CSVKNQYEQYF. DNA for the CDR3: TGCAGCGTTAAAAACCAGTACGAGCAGTACTTC.

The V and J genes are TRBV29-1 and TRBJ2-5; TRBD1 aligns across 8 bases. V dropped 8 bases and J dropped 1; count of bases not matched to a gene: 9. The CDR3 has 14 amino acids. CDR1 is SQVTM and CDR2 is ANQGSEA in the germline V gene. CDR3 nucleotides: TGCAGCACGTCATCAACAGGGGGCCAAGAGACCCAGTACTTC. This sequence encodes CSTSSTGGQETQYF.

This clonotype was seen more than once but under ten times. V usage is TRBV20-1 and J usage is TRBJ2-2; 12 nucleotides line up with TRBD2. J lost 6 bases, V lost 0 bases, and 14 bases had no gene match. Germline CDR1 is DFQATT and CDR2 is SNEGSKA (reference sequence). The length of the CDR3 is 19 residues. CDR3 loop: CSARDSRLAGGPGAGELFF. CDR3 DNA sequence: TGCAGTGCTAGAGATAGCCGGCTAGCGGGAGGGCCTGGGGCCGGGGAGCTGTTTTTT.

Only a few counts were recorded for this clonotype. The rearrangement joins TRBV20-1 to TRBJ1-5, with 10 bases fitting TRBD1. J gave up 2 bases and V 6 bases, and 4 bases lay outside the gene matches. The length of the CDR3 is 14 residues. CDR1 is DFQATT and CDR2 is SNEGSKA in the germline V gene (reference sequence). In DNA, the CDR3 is TGCAGTGCAAAGGGGACAGGGGGCAATCAGCCCCAGCATTTT. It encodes CSAKGTGGNQPQHF.

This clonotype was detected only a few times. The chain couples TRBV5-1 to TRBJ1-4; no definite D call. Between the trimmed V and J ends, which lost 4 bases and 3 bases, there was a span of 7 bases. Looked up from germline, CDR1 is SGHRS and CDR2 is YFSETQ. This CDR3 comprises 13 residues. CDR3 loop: CASSKGPNEKLFF. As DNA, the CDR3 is TGCGCCAGCAGCAAGGGTCCTAATGAAAAACTGTTTTTT.

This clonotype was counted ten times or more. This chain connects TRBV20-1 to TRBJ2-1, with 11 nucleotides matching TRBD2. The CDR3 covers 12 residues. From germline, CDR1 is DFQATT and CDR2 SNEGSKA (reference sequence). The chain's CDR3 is CRAGTSGGRQFF. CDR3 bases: TGCAGAGCCGGGACTAGCGGAGGCCGGCAGTTCTTC.

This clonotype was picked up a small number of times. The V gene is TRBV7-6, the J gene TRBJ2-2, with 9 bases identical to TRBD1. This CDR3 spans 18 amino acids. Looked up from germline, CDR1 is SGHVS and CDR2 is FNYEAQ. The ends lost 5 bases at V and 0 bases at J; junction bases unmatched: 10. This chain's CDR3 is CASSPRGDRASNTGELFF. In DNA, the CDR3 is TGTGCCAGCAGCCCCCGGGGGGACAGGGCCTCGAACACCGGGGAGCTGTTTTTT.

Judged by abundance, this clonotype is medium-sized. The CDR3 sequence is CASRTSGAPSTDTQYF. CDR3 nucleotides: TGCGCCAGCCGGACTAGCGGGGCCCCTAGCACAGATACGCAGTATTTT. V gene TRBV5-1 combines with J gene TRBJ2-3; TRBD2 agrees at 12 bases. V trimming: 7 bases; J trimming: 0 bases; junction bases outside the gene matches: 6. Germline CDR1 SGHRS, CDR2 YFSETQ. The CDR3 length is 16 residues.

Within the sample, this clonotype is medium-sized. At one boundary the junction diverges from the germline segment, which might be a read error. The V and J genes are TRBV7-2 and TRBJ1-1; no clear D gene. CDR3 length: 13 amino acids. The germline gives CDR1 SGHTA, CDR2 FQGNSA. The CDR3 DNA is TGTGCCAGCAGTTTAGGCAGAAACACTGAAGCTTTCTTT. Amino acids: CASSLGRNTEAFF. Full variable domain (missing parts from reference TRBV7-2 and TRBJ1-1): GAGVSQSPSNKVTEKGKDVELRCDPISGHTALYWYRQSLGQGLEFLIYFQGNSAPDKSGLPSDRFSAERTGGSVSTLTIQRTQQEDSAVYLCASSLGRNTEAFFGQGTRLTVV.

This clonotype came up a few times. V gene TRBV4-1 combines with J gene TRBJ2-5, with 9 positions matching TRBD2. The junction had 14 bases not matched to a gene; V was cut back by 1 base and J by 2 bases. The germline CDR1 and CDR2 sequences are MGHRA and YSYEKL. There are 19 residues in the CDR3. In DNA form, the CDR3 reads TGCGCCAGCAGCCAAGGTGGGCTAGCGGGGACGGATTATCAAGAGACCCAGTACTTC. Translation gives CASSQGGLAGTDYQETQYF.

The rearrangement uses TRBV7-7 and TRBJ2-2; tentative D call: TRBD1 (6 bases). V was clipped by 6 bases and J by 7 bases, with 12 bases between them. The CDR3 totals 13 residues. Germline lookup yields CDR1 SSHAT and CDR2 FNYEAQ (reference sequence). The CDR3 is CASSPQGIGELFF. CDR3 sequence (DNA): TGTGCCAGCAGTCCTCAGGGGATCGGGGAGCTGTTTTTT.

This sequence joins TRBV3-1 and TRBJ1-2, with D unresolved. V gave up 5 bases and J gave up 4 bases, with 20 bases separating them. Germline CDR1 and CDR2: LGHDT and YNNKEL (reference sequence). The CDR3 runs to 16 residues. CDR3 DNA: TGTGCCAGCAGCGGGAGCGCGACCGAAAGAGCCTATGGCTACACCTTC. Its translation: CASSGSATERAYGYTF. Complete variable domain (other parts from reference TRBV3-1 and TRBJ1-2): DTAVSQTPKYLVTQMGNDKSIKCEQNLGHDTMYWYKQDSKKFLKIMFSYNNKELIINETVPNRFSPKSPDKAHLNLHINSLELGDSAVYFCASSGSATERAYGYTFGSGTRLTVV.